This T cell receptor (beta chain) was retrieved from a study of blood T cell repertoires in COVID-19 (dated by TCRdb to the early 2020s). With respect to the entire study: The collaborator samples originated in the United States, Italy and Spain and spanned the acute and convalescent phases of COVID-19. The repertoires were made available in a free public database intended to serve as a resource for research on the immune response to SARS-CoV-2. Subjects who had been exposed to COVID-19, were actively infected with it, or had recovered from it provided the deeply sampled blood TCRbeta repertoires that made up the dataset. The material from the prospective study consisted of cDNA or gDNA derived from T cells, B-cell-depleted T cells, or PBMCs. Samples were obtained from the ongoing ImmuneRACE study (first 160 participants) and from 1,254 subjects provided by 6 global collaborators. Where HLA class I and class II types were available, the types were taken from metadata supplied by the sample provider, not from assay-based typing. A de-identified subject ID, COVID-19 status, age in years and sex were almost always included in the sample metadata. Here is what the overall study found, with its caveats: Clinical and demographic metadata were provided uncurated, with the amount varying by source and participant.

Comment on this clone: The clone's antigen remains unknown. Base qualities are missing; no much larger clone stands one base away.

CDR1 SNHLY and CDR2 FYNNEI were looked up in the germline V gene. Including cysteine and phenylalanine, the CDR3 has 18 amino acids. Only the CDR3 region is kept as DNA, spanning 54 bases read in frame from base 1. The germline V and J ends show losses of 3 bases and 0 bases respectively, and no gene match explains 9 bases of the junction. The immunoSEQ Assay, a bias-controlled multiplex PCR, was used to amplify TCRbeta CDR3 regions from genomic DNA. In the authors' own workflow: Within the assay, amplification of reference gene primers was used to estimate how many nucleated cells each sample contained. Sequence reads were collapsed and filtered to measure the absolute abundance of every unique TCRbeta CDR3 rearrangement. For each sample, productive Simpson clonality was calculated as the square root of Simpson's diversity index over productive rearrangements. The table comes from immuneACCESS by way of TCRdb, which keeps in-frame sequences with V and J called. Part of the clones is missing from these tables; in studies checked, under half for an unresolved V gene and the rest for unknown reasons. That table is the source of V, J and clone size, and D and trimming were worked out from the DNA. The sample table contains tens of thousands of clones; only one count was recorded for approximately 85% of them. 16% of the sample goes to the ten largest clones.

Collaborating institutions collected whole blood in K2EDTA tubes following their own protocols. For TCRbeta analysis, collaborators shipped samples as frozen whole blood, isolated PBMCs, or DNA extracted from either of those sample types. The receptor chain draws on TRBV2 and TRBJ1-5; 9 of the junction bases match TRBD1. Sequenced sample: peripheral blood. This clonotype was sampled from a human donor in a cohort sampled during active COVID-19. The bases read TGTGCCAGCAGTGAGCCGGGACAGGGTCTCAATAGCAATCAGCCCCAGCATTTT. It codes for CASSEPGQGLNSNQPQHF.